Presented here are 20 T cell receptor beta chains from one specimen sequenced in a study of OX40 agonist ivuxolimab in advanced cancers. Measured with immunoSEQ multiplex PCR; TCRdb has only the in-frame clones, and not every one. The profile shows 66,000 or so clones, roughly 84% of them singletons. Sequenced material: CD4+ or CD8+ T cells sorted from blood, taken in a trial of the OX40 agonist ivuxolimab. These receptors all stem from an adult with an advanced solid tumor such as melanoma, head and neck, liver or kidney cancer.

The CDR3 protein is CAISPSVRSYNEQFF. As DNA, the CDR3 is TGTGCCATCAGCCCCAGCGTTAGGTCCTACAATGAGCAGTTCTTC. The chain is built from TRBV10-3 and TRBJ2-1; D unresolved. The CDR3 is 15 amino acids. With 6 bases removed from V and 1 base from J, the gap between germline ends came to 13 bases. Germline V gene data show CDR1 as ENHRY and CDR2 as SYGVKD.

The V and J genes are TRBV5-8 and TRBJ2-5, with 10 bases fitting TRBD2. This CDR3 contains 14 residues. V was pared by 2 bases and J by 4 bases, with 2 bases of the junction left unmatched. Per the germline V gene, CDR1 is SGHTS and CDR2 is YDEGEE. CDR3 region: CASSFRLAGETQYF. The CDR3 region has the DNA TGTGCCAGCAGCTTTAGACTAGCGGGAGAGACCCAGTACTTC. Using reference TRBV5-8 and TRBJ2-5 for the parts outside the CDR3, the full variable domain is EAGVTQSPTHLIKTRGQQATLRCSPISGHTSVYWYQQALGLGLQFLLWYDEGEERNRGNFPPRFSGRQFPNYSSELNVNALELEDSALYLCASSFRLAGETQYFGPGTRLLVL.

V is TRBV19 and J is TRBJ1-2; D not resolved. Germline loops: CDR1 LNHDA, CDR2 SQIVND (reference sequence). The CDR3 length is 14 residues. With 3 bases removed from V and 5 bases from J, the gap between germline ends came to 13 bases. CDR3 region: CASSIAGQEYGYTF. CDR3 sequence (DNA): TGTGCCAGTAGTATTGCAGGTCAGGAGTATGGCTACACCTTC.

This clone was seen more than once but under ten times. The chain recombines TRBV2 with TRBJ2-1, with TRBD2 identical over 11 bases. The V and J ends lost 6 bases and 4 bases, in that order; junction bases with no gene match: 8. The V gene's germline CDR1 is SNHLY and CDR2 FYNNEI. The CDR3 totals 16 residues. The CDR3 DNA reads TGTGCCAGCAGCCCAATTGGGACTAGCGGATACAATGAGCAGTTCTTC. Translating it yields CASSPIGTSGYNEQFF.

With respect to this clone: A read error is likely, as this CDR3 ends without the conserved phenylalanine or tryptophan. The DNA is omitted, as the CDR3 cannot be located on it reliably, and the CDR3 follows TCRdb's listing. The chain has TRBV14 and TRBJ2-3; the listed D gene, TRBD1, was not tested against the DNA. The germline V gene encodes CDR1 SGHDN and CDR2 FVKESK. The CDR3 region is 12 residues in length, termini included. The CDR3 is CASSQSGQGIYI.

V is TRBV2 and J is TRBJ2-1, with 7 bases that match TRBD2. Germline V gene sequence: CDR1 SNHLY, CDR2 FYNNEI. This CDR3 is built from 15 residues. Trimming removed 6 bases from V and 4 bases from J; junction bases left unmatched: 9. The CDR3 sequence: CASRRESGAYNEQFF. In DNA form, the CDR3 reads TGTGCCAGCAGGAGGGAGAGCGGGGCTTACAATGAGCAGTTCTTC.

V usage is TRBV5-1 and J usage is TRBJ2-1, with TRBD2 as a possible D gene (5 bases). With 7 bases removed from V and 5 bases from J, the gap between germline ends came to 13 bases. The CDR3 is 13 amino acids. CDR1 and CDR2 from the germline V gene are SGHRS and YFSETQ. The DNA of the CDR3 is TGCGCCAGCTCCATGGGAGCTGACAATGAGCAGTTCTTC. Translated, it gives CASSMGADNEQFF.

This clone came up a few times. J is TRBJ2-2 and V is TRBV19, with D maybe TRBD1 (6 bases). CDR3 length: 14 residues. Trimming cost V 10 bases and J 0 bases, with 12 bases left between them. Germline V gene sequence: CDR1 LNHDA, CDR2 SQIVND (reference sequence). The CDR3: CAIGTTPNTGELFF. In DNA form, the CDR3 reads TGTGCCATAGGGACAACTCCGAACACCGGGGAGCTGTTTTTT.

A single count supports this clone. The rearrangement links TRBV15 to TRBJ2-7; D unclear. CDR3 size: 14 residues. Germline V gives CDR1 LNHNV, CDR2 YYDKDF (reference sequence). V was pared by 0 bases and J by 0 bases, with 6 bases between. CDR3 in DNA: TGTGCCACCAGCAGAGATATCGGCTCCTACGAGCAGTACTTC. The encoded protein is CATSRDIGSYEQYF.

The V call is TRBV11-2, the J call TRBJ2-1; 12 bases agree with TRBD2. Trimming at V came to 5 bases and at J to 6 bases, leaving 8 bases not matched to a gene. This CDR3 contains 16 residues. CDR1 SGHAT and CDR2 FQNNGV come from the germline V gene. The CDR3 loop is CASSPLGTSGSNEQFF. The CDR3 nucleotides are TGTGCCAGCAGCCCTTTAGGGACTAGCGGGTCCAATGAGCAGTTCTTC.

The chain carries TRBV7-7 and TRBJ2-5; TRBD1 matches 7 bases. Germline V CDR1 and CDR2: SSHAT, FNYEAQ (reference sequence). The CDR3 contains 13 residues. V trimming: 5 bases; J trimming: 5 bases; junction bases outside the gene matches: 5. CDR3 region: CASSRDRDETQYF. Written as DNA, the CDR3 is TGTGCCAGCAGCCGAGACAGGGATGAGACCCAGTACTTC.

This clone was detected only once. DNA of the CDR3: TGTGCCAGCAGTTACTCGAGGTACGACAGGAATAACGAGCAGTACTTC. Its protein product is CASSYSRYDRNNEQYF. This sequence joins TRBV6-5 and TRBJ2-7; D perhaps matches TRBD1 (6 bases). Germline loops: CDR1 MNHEY, CDR2 SVGAGI. This CDR3 spans 16 amino acids. V was trimmed by 0 bases and J by 5 bases, leaving 17 bases between them.

DNA of the CDR3: TGTGCCAGCAGGGGCCGAGGGAGCACAGATACGCAGTATTTT. Amino acid sequence: CASRGRGSTDTQYF. The chain recombines TRBV7-2 with TRBJ2-3; D perhaps matches TRBD2 (5 bases). Germline V CDR1 and CDR2: SGHTA, FQGNSA. Trimming shortened V by 6 bases and J by 0 bases, and 10 bases separated the two germline ends. The CDR3 is 14 residues long.

Worth noting for this clone: One junction end disagrees with the germline gene, perhaps due to a read error. The chain uses TRBV5-6 and TRBJ2-7; D is ambiguous. This CDR3 has 12 residues. The V gene's germline CDR1 is SGHDT and CDR2 YYEEEE. The CDR3 DNA reads TGTGCCAGCAGCTTGGTCGACATGGGGATGAACTTC. It codes for CASSLVDMGMNF.

The chain recombines TRBV27 with TRBJ1-4, with 8 bases lining up with TRBD1. Germline-derived CDR1 and CDR2 are MNHEY and SMNVEV (reference sequence). The V and J ends lost 6 bases and 5 bases, in that order; junction bases with no gene match: 14. This CDR3 is 17 amino acids long. The CDR3, as DNA: TGTGCCAGCAGCCTTTGGACAGGGCGAGAGGAGAATGAAAAACTGTTTTTT. It codes for CASSLWTGREENEKLFF.

This clone came up once. The J gene is TRBJ2-7, the V gene TRBV11-2; 8 nucleotides match TRBD2. Germline loops: CDR1 SGHAT, CDR2 FQNNGV. The V and J ends lost 3 bases and 5 bases, in that order; junction bases with no gene match: 6. CDR3 length: 14 amino acids. CDR3: CASSFSTGGHEQYF. DNA of the CDR3: TGTGCCAGCAGCTTTAGTACGGGGGGGCACGAGCAGTACTTC.

The gene calls are TRBV7-2 and TRBJ1-5, with a tentative D call TRBD1 (6 bases). The CDR3 sequence is 14 residues long. Germline V gene sequence: CDR1 SGHTA, CDR2 FQGNSA. V was clipped by 2 bases and J by 7 bases, with 12 bases between them. The CDR3 protein is CASSLNLGGQPQHF. The CDR3, as DNA: TGTGCCAGCAGCTTAAACCTCGGGGGCCAGCCCCAGCATTTT.

The CDR3 here is CASSVTGEIETQYF. The CDR3 region has the DNA TGCGCCAGCAGCGTCACGGGAGAGATAGAGACCCAGTACTTC. The chain recombines TRBV4-1 with TRBJ2-5; D might be TRBD2 (6 bases). The CDR3 is 14 residues long. CDR1 is MGHRA and CDR2 is YSYEKL in the germline V gene. V shed 5 bases and J shed 4 bases, with 14 bases lying between them.

This clone occurred once. This CDR3 reads CASSEGGDGYTF. The CDR3 bases are TGTGCCAGCAGTGAAGGGGGGGACGGCTACACCTTC. V is TRBV6-1 and J is TRBJ1-2, with a weak D call TRBD1 (5 bases). Trimming pared 1 base from V and 8 bases from J, leaving 8 bases between. CDR1 and CDR2 from the germline V gene are MNHNS and SASEGT. The CDR3 has 12 residues.

This chain connects TRBV5-4 to TRBJ2-7; possible D gene TRBD2, 6 bases. The CDR3 consists of 14 residues. Germline V gene data show CDR1 as SGHNT and CDR2 as YYREEE (reference sequence). V was shortened by 4 bases and J by 5 bases, with 16 bases between the two germline ends. CDR3 residues: CASSQAAGTHEQYF. Here the CDR3 DNA reads TGTGCCAGCAGCCAAGCGGCAGGGACTCACGAGCAGTACTTC. Drawing the rest from reference TRBV5-4 and TRBJ2-7, the complete variable domain is ETGVTQSPTHLIKTRGQQVTLRCSSQSGHNTVSWYQQALGQGPQFIFQYYREEENGRGNFPPRFSGLQFPNYSSELNVNALELDDSALYLCASSQAAGTHEQYFGPGTRLTVT.